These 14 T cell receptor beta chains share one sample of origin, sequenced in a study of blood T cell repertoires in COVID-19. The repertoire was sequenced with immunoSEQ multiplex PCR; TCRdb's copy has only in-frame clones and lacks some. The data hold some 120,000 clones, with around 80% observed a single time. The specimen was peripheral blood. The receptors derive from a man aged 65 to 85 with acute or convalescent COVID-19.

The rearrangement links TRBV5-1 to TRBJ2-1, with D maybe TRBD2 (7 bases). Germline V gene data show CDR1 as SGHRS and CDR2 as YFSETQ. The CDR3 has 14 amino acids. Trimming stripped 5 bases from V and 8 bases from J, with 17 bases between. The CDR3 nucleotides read TGCGCCAGCAGTCCTGGGGGGGCATACGATGAGCAGTTCTTC. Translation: CASSPGGAYDEQFF.

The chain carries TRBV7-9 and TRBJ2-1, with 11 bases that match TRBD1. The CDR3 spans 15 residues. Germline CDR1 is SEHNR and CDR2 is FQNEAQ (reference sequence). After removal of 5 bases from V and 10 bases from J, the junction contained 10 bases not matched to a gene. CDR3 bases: TGTGCCAGCAGCCCCCGGGACAGGGGGACGTGGGAGCAGTTCTTC. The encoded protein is CASSPRDRGTWEQFF.

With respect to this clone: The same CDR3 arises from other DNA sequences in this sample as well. CDR3 sequence reads: CASSYLQGNSPLHF. The CDR3 DNA sequence: TGTGCCAGCAGTTACTTACAGGGTAATTCACCCCTCCACTTT. This rearrangement joins TRBV6-5 to TRBJ1-6; D might be TRBD1 (6 bases). The CDR3 length is 14 residues. Germline-derived CDR1 and CDR2 are MNHEY and SVGAGI. Trimming pared 1 base from V and 6 bases from J, leaving 7 bases between.

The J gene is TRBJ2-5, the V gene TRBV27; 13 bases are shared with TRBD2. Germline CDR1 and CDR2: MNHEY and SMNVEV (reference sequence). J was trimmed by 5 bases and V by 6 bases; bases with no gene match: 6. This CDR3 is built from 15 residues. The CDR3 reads CASRTSGGIRETQYF. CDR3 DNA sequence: TGTGCCAGCAGGACTAGCGGGGGGATCCGGGAGACCCAGTACTTC.

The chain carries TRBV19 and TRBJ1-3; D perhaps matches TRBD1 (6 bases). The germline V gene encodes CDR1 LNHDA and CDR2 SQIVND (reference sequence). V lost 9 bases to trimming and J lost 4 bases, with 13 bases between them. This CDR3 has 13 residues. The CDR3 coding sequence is TGTGCCAGCTCGGACAGCCAAGGAAACACCATATATTTT. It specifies CASSDSQGNTIYF.

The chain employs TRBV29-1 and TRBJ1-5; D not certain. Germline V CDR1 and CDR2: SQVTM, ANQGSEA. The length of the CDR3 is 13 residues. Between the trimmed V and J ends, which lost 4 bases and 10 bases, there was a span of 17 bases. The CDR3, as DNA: TGCAGCGTTGTGGTAGGGTCACGGGGACCCCAGCATTTT. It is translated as CSVVVGSRGPQHF.

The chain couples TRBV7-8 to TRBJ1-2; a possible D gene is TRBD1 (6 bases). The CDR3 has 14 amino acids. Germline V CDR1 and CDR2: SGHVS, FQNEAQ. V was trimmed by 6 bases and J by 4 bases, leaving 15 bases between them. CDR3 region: CASSLSDRPYGYTF. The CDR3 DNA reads TGTGCCAGCAGTCTTTCAGACAGGCCCTATGGCTACACCTTC.

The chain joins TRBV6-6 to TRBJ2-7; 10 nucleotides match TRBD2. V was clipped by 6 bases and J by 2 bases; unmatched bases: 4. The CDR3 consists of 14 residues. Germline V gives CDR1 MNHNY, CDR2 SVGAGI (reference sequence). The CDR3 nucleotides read TGTGCCAGCAGCCTAGGACTAGCGGCCTACGAGCAGTACTTC. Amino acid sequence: CASSLGLAAYEQYF.

CDR3 DNA: TGTGCCAGCATGCCGTCGGTTACTCAATCCTACGAGCAGTACTTC. Translated: CASMPSVTQSYEQYF. The rearrangement joins TRBV6-5 to TRBJ2-7; no clear D gene. V gave up 7 bases and J gave up 1 base, with 17 bases separating them. Germline assignment: CDR1 MNHEY and CDR2 SVGAGI. The CDR3 consists of 15 residues.

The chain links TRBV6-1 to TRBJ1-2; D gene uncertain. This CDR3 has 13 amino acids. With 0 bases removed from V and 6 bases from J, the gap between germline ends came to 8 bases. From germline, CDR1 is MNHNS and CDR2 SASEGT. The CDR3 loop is CASSEAVVDGYTF. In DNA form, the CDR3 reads TGTGCCAGCAGTGAAGCAGTGGTAGATGGCTACACCTTC.

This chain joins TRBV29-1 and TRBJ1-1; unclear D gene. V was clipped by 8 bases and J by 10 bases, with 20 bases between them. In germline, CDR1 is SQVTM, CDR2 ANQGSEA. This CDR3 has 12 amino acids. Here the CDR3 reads CSHLSPSFGAFF. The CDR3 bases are TGCAGCCACCTATCACCCTCCTTCGGAGCTTTCTTT.

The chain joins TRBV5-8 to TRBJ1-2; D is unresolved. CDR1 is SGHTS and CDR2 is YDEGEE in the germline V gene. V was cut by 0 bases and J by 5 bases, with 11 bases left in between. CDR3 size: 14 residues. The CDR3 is CASSLEAGGYGYTF. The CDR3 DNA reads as TGTGCCAGCAGCTTGGAGGCAGGCGGGTATGGCTACACCTTC.

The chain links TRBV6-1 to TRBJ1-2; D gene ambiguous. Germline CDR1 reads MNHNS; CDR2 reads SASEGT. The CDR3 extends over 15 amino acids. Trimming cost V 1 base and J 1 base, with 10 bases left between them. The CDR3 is CASSEDGTYNYGYTF. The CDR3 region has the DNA TGTGCCAGCAGTGAAGATGGCACGTATAACTATGGCTACACCTTC.

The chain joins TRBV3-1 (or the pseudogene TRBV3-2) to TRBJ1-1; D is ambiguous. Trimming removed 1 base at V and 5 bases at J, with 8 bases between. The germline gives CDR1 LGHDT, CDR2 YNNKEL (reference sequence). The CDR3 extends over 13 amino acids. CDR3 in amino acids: CASSQAEGTEAFF. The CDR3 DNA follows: TGTGCCAGCAGCCAAGCCGAGGGAACTGAAGCTTTCTTT.